The rows below give T cell receptor beta chains drawn from one sample of a study of human T cells and chemical hapten exposure. TCRdb re-derived calls from the RACE reads in MiXCR, one entry per CDR3 protein. The sample shows about 60,000 distinct CDR3 sequences, 11% of them seen only once. The source was whole blood, collected in connection with sensitization to the hapten diphenylcyclopropenone (DPC). The receptors stem from a woman in her thirties or forties with alopecia areata. Some clones in this sample may be carry-over from other donors' samples. The CDR3 runs from the conserved cysteine through the conserved F or W. A D gene is named only where the DNA matches it firmly. Clone size is not always given. Where it is, it says once, few, many or a class for expanded clones.

D gene	J gene	clone size	V gene	CDR3 protein	CDR3 DNA
TRBD2	TRBJ2-7	many	TRBV4-1	CASSQVASGISSYEQYF	TGCGCCAGCAGCCAAGTCGCTAGCGGCATAAGCTCCTACGAGCAGTACTTC
TRBD2	TRBJ2-1	many	TRBV7-2	CASSLGRPSGQYNEQFF	TGTGCCAGCAGCTTAGGGAGGCCTAGCGGACAATACAATGAGCAGTTCTTC
-	TRBJ1-1	few	TRBV29-1	CSVVGAPSGTEAFF	TGCAGCGTTGTCGGGGCCCCCAGCGGGACTGAAGCTTTCTTT
-	TRBJ1-5	many	TRBV19	CASSMRLEGNQPQHF	TGTGCCAGTAGTATGAGGCTGGAGGGCAATCAGCCCCAGCATTTT
-	TRBJ1-5	few	TRBV2	CASRATQMGNQPQHF	TGTGCCAGCAGGGCTACTCAAATGGGCAATCAGCCCCAGCATTTT
-	TRBJ1-2	-	TRBV7-2	CASSLEGAHGYTF	TGTGCCAGCAGCTTAGAAGGGGCGCATGGCTACACCTTC
TRBD1	TRBJ2-7	few	TRBV27	CASSWDRLTEQYF	TGTGCCAGCAGTTGGGACAGACTCACGGAGCAGTACTTC
TRBD1	TRBJ2-7	many	TRBV20-1	CSARGGDRVYEQYF	TGCAGTGCTAGAGGTGGGGACAGAGTCTACGAGCAGTACTTC
TRBD1	TRBJ2-3	many	TRBV27	CASSLTTGGADTQYF	TGTGCCAGCAGCCTAACTACAGGGGGCGCAGATACGCAGTATTTT
TRBD1	TRBJ2-5	many	TRBV18	CASSPRGQTQETQYF	TGTGCCAGCTCACCCCGGGGACAGACCCAAGAGACCCAGTACTTC
TRBD2	TRBJ2-3	many	TRBV6-4	CASSEVAGGATDTQYF	TGTGCCAGCAGTGAAGTAGCGGGGGGCGCCACAGATACGCAGTATTTT
TRBD2	TRBJ2-5	-	TRBV7-8	CASSLNSGGAGETQYF	TGTGCCAGCAGCCTAAATAGCGGGGGGGCCGGAGAGACCCAGTACTTC
-	TRBJ2-7	many	TRBV27	CASSSVRAYEQYF	TGTGCCAGCAGTTCCGTACGAGCCTACGAGCAGTACTTC
-	TRBJ1-5	many	TRBV7-9	CASSPGIRLSGNQPQHF	TGTGCCAGCAGCCCCGGAATTCGCCTCTCTGGCAATCAGCCCCAGCATTTT
-	TRBJ2-3	many	TRBV7-2	CASSLLGGDSTDTQYF	TGTGCCAGCAGCTTGCTGGGCGGGGATAGCACAGATACGCAGTATTTT